This T cell receptor (beta chain) was observed in a study of OX40 agonist ivuxolimab in advanced cancers. Study-wide background: Every 2 weeks, ivuxolimab was infused into the patients intravenously at between 0.01 and 10 mg/kg. From 23 to 79 years was the age range, with a mean of roughly 59 years, and about 83% were male. The study, taken as a whole, reports: Among the lowest peripheral clonal expansion occurred in 0.1-3.0 mg/kg partial responders.

Points on this clone: Its antigen is currently unknown.

Repertoires were generated with immunoSEQ multiplex PCR, while TCRdb's copy carries only in-frame clones and drops some. The data hold tens of thousands of clones, with 88% observed a single time. Trimming cost V 7 bases and J 1 base; bases outside gene matches: 6. The germline V gene has CDR1 MDHEN and CDR2 SYDVKM. The CDR3 is made up of 14 amino acids. The clonotype originates from an adult with an advanced solid tumor such as melanoma, head and neck, liver or kidney cancer. The V gene is TRBV28, the J gene TRBJ2-7; 8 bases line up with TRBD1. Sample: CD4+ or CD8+ T cells sorted from blood, taken in a trial of the OX40 agonist ivuxolimab. The CDR3 bases are TGTGCCAGCACCCTGGGACAGGCGTCCTACGAGCAGTACTTC. It is translated as CASTLGQASYEQYF.